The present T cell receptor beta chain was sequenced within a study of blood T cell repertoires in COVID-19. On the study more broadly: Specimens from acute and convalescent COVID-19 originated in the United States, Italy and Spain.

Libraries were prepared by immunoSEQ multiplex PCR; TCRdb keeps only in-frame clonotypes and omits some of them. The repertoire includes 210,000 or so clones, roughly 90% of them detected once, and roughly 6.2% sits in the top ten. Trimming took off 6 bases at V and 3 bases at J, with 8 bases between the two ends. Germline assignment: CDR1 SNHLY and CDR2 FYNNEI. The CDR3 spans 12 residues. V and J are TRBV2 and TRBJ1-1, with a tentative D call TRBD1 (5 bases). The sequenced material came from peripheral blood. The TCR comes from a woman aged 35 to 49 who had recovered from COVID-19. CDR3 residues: CASSPQDTEAFF. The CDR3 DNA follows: TGTGCCAGCAGCCCACAGGACACTGAAGCTTTCTTT.